The entry below describes one TCR beta chain. Germline CDR1 MNHNS, CDR2 SASEGT. Trimming left V 6 bases short and J 2 bases short, with 2 bases between. This CDR3 has 10 residues. Researchers made TCR beta libraries by using iRepertoire HTBI primers and running Arm-PCR on CDR3 regions. As processed by the authors: Detected in the samples were 62 TRBV and 15 or so TRBJ segments. TCRdb reprocessed the multiplex PCR reads via MiXCR and lists one record per CDR3 protein. The V and J calls and clone size are TCRdb's, not the authors'. The table records about 530,000 distinct CDR3 sequences, roughly a sixth of them present only once. Stated time point: newly diagnosed GD, antithyroid drugs for less than 3 months. Extracted PBMC RNA gave rise to the TCR library. The sample is drawn from a study of regulatory T cells in long-lasting Graves disease. Separately, the same data were catalogued under a study of T cells in Graves' hyperthyroidism and ophthalmopathy.

Source: peripheral blood mononuclear cells (PBMCs), taken at new diagnosis, from a patient treated with antithyroid drugs. This chain connects TRBV6-1 to TRBJ2-7; D unclear. This TCR was recovered from a woman aged 40 to 65 with Graves disease. CDR3 sequence reads: CASRTYEQYF. The CDR3 DNA reads as TGTGCCAGCAGAACCTACGAGCAGTACTTC.